The 6 T cell receptor beta chains given below trace back to one sample, sequenced in a study of graft-versus-host responses after intestinal transplantation. Which antigens these TCRs recognize remains unknown. The method was immunoSEQ multiplex PCR; TCRdb's version includes in-frame clones alone and lacks a portion of them. The top ten clones hold approximately 18% of a sample with tens of thousands of clones, over 80% of them seen once. Source: unstimulated CD8+ T cells sorted from spleen or lymph node cells, taken before intestinal transplant. These receptors all come from a human donor who received an intestinal transplant.

This rearrangement joins TRBV5-1 to TRBJ2-3, with 9 bases identical to TRBD1. With V trimmed by 4 bases and J by 6 bases, 6 bases remained unmatched. CDR1 is SGHRS and CDR2 is YFSETQ in the germline V gene. This CDR3 comprises 14 residues. CDR3 bases: TGCGCCAGCAGCACAGGGACAGGGTTGGATACGCAGTATTTT. Translating it yields CASSTGTGLDTQYF.

This sequence joins TRBV2 and TRBJ1-1, with D hard to call. Trimming removed 10 bases at V and 6 bases at J, with 12 bases between. CDR1 and CDR2 (germline): SNHLY, FYNNEI. This CDR3 region has 11 residues. The CDR3 here is CAIRTVAEAFF. In DNA form, the CDR3 reads TGTGCCATCCGAACCGTTGCTGAAGCTTTCTTT. The variable domain in full, completed from reference TRBV2 and TRBJ1-1, reads EPEVTQTPSHQVTQMGQEVILRCVPISNHLYFYWYRQILGQKVEFLVSFYNNEISEKSEIFDDQFSVERPDGSNFTLKIRSTKLEDSAMYFCAIRTVAEAFFGQGTRLTVV.

This chain joins TRBV5-6 and TRBJ2-1; D assignment may be TRBD1 or TRBD2 (5 bases each). The length of the CDR3 is 17 residues. The V end was cut by 0 bases, the J end by 3 bases, with 16 bases between. CDR1 SGHDT and CDR2 YYEEEE come from the germline V gene. The CDR3 DNA sequence: TGTGCCAGCAGCTTGGGGGGACGAGGGGTTTACTACAATGAGCAGTTCTTC. Translating gives CASSLGGRGVYYNEQFF.

Concerning this clone itself: One end of the junction is discordant with germline, which a read error may explain. The chain carries TRBV6-1 and TRBJ1-2; 12 bases line up with TRBD1. Germline V CDR1 and CDR2: MNHNS, SASEGT. CDR3 length equals 17 residues. The CDR3 nucleotides are TGTGCCATCAGTGAGTCCGGGACAGGGGGCGCCTTGGATGGCTACACCTTC. Its translation is CAISESGTGGALDGYTF.

This sequence joins TRBV9 and TRBJ2-1; 8 bases fit TRBD2. CDR1 and CDR2 (germline): SGDLS, YYNGEE. J gave up 10 bases and V 3 bases, and 6 bases lay outside the gene matches. The CDR3 length is 13 residues. The CDR3: CASSAGGDWEQFF. In DNA, the CDR3 is TGTGCCAGCAGCGCGGGAGGGGATTGGGAGCAGTTCTTC.

The J gene is TRBJ2-5, the V gene TRBV6-5, with 7 bases that match TRBD1. J gave up 1 base and V 2 bases, and 4 bases lay outside the gene matches. Germline V CDR1 and CDR2: MNHEY, SVGAGI. This CDR3 contains 15 residues. The DNA of the CDR3 is TGTGCCAGCAGTTACACAGGGGCGACCCAAGAGACCCAGTACTTC. Its translation is CASSYTGATQETQYF.